What follows are 32 T cell receptor beta chains derived from one specimen sequenced in a study of OX40 agonist ivuxolimab in advanced cancers. Repertoires were generated with immunoSEQ multiplex PCR, while TCRdb's copy carries only in-frame clones and drops some. Of over 50,000 clones in the sample, more than 70% were seen once. The specimen comprised CD4+ or CD8+ T cells sorted from blood, sampled in a trial of the OX40 agonist ivuxolimab. All receptors derive from an adult with an advanced solid tumor such as melanoma, head and neck, liver or kidney cancer.

The gene calls are TRBV7-2 and TRBJ2-7; tentatively, D is TRBD1 or TRBD2 (6 bases each). Trimming took 4 bases from V and 2 from J, leaving 21 bases between them. The CDR3 has 17 amino acids. Germline V gene data show CDR1 as SGHTA and CDR2 as FQGNSA. The CDR3 sequence: CASSWGARTQGTYEQYF. The CDR3 DNA follows: TGTGCCAGCAGCTGGGGGGCCAGGACACAAGGGACCTACGAGCAGTACTTC.

The rearrangement links TRBV5-4 to TRBJ2-7; weak D call: TRBD2 (7 bases). The CDR3 runs to 14 residues. Germline values: CDR1 SGHNT, CDR2 YYREEE (reference sequence). Trimming stripped 3 bases from V and 3 bases from J, with 13 bases between. The DNA for the CDR3 is TGTGCCAGCAGCTCAGGGGCTAGCGGCTACGAGCAGTACTTC. Its protein is CASSSGASGYEQYF.

This chain connects TRBV4-1 to TRBJ2-1; D not certain. Germline CDR1 and CDR2: MGHRA and YSYEKL. CDR3 length equals 13 residues. V lost 0 bases and J lost 9, with 9 bases in between. As DNA, the CDR3 is TGCGCCAGCAGCCAAGATGCGGAGAGTGAGCAGTTCTTC. Translating gives CASSQDAESEQFF.

This chain joins TRBV28 and TRBJ2-1, with TRBD1 identical over 7 bases. Losses at the gene ends were 6 bases for V and 6 bases for J; bases not matched to a gene: 5. Germline assignment: CDR1 MDHEN and CDR2 SYDVKM. There are 13 residues in the CDR3. The DNA for the CDR3 is TGTGCCAGCAGCTTGGGACAGCGCAATGAGCAGTTCTTC. Its protein is CASSLGQRNEQFF.

The chain joins TRBV6-5 to TRBJ1-1; possibly TRBD1 for D (5 bases). In germline, CDR1 is MNHEY, CDR2 SVGAGI. The CDR3 extends over 13 amino acids. V was pared by 2 bases and J by 9 bases, with 13 bases between. DNA of the CDR3: TGTGCCAGCAGTTACCCACCCGGGACGAAAGCTTTCTTT. Encoded protein: CASSYPPGTKAFF.

The chain recombines TRBV5-1 with TRBJ2-1; TRBD1 matches 7 bases. This CDR3 is 14 amino acids long. Trimming at V came to 4 bases and at J to 5 bases, leaving 6 bases not matched to a gene. CDR1 and CDR2 from the germline V gene are SGHRS and YFSETQ. The CDR3, as DNA: TGCGCCAGCAGCCCGGGACAGTTAAACAATGAGCAGTTCTTC. It is translated as CASSPGQLNNEQFF.

V gene TRBV21-1 combines with J gene TRBJ1-3. TRBV21-1 is a pseudogene. The CDR3 length is 14 residues. The CDR3 loop reads CASSKRVGGNTIYF. The CDR3 DNA sequence: TGTGCCAGCAGCAAGAGGGTAGGTGGAAACACCATATATTTT.

CDR3 in DNA: TGTGCCAGCAGTTTATCTCCCCAGGGGAACACTGAAGCTTTCTTT. Protein sequence: CASSLSPQGNTEAFF. J is TRBJ1-1 and V is TRBV28; the D gene is possibly TRBD1 (5 bases). The germline V gene has CDR1 MDHEN and CDR2 SYDVKM. CDR3 size: 15 residues. The ends were cut back, 1 base at V and 1 base at J, with 10 bases in the middle.

The V and J genes are TRBV28 and TRBJ2-7; 10 bases fit TRBD1. Germline values: CDR1 MDHEN, CDR2 SYDVKM. The CDR3 has 18 amino acids. Trimming cost V 2 bases and J 5 bases; bases outside gene matches: 15. The CDR3 sequence is CASSLPGIRDRGSDEQYF. The CDR3 nucleotides are TGTGCCAGCAGTTTACCGGGGATACGGGACAGGGGTTCCGACGAGCAGTACTTC. The complete variable domain, with remaining parts taken from reference TRBV28 and TRBJ2-7, reads DVKVTQSSRYLVKRTGEKVFLECVQDMDHENMFWYRQDPGLGLRLIYFSYDVKMKEKGDIPEGYSVSREKKERFSLILESASTNQTSMYLCASSLPGIRDRGSDEQYFGPGTRLTVT.

CDR3 sequence (DNA): TGTGCCAGCAGCGGACTGACGAGGGCCGGGGAGCTGTTTTTT. Translated: CASSGLTRAGELFF. V gene TRBV7-8 combines with J gene TRBJ2-2, with a possible D match to TRBD2 (5 bases). The length of the CDR3 is 14 residues. V lost 5 bases, J lost 6 bases, and 13 bases lay in between. The germline V gene encodes CDR1 SGHVS and CDR2 FQNEAQ.

The table lists this clone with a count of one. The genes are TRBV7-9 and TRBJ2-5; 9 bases are shared with TRBD1. The end of the DNA is better explained by TRBJ2-7, so the J call may be wrong. Germline assignment: CDR1 SEHNR and CDR2 FQNEAQ (reference sequence). CDR3 length: 14 amino acids. The CDR3 bases are TGTGCCAGCAGCCGTGACAGGGGGTTCGACGAGCAGTACTTC. Translating it yields CASSRDRGFDEQYF.

The chain employs TRBV18 and TRBJ1-5; no clear D gene. Trimming shortened V by 5 bases and J by 0 bases, and 5 bases separated the two germline ends. There are 13 residues in the CDR3. Germline lookup yields CDR1 KGHSH and CDR2 LQKENI. CDR3 nucleotide sequence: TGTGCCAGCTCAACGTCTAGCAATCAGCCCCAGCATTTT. Its protein product is CASSTSSNQPQHF.

This chain connects TRBV4-1 to TRBJ2-7, with TRBD2 identical over 7 bases. Germline-derived CDR1 and CDR2 are MGHRA and YSYEKL. J was trimmed by 0 bases and V by 0 bases; bases with no gene match: 8. CDR3 length: 17 amino acids. In DNA form, the CDR3 reads TGCGCCAGCAGCCAAGAGATGAGAGCGGGAACCTCCTACGAGCAGTACTTC. Its translation: CASSQEMRAGTSYEQYF.

This chain links TRBV27 with TRBJ2-3; D possibly uses TRBD1 or TRBD2 (5 bases each). The CDR3 sequence is 14 residues long. Germline lookup yields CDR1 MNHEY and CDR2 SMNVEV (reference sequence). V lost 5 bases and J lost 0, with 9 bases in between. The CDR3 is CASSLRDSTDTQYF. The CDR3 nucleotides are TGTGCCAGCAGTCTCCGGGACAGCACAGATACGCAGTATTTT.

This chain uses TRBV5-1 with TRBJ2-3; TRBD1 aligns across 12 bases. V lost 6 bases and J lost 4; bases outside the gene matches: 12. The CDR3 totals 17 residues. Germline V lookup: CDR1 SGHRS, CDR2 YFSETQ. The CDR3 region is CASTPSRGQGASDTQYF. CDR3 DNA: TGCGCCAGCACCCCCTCGCGGGGACAGGGGGCTTCAGATACGCAGTATTTT.

The genes are TRBV6-1 and TRBJ2-4; TRBD2 might be the D (6 bases). CDR1 MNHNS and CDR2 SASEGT come from the germline V gene. Trimming pared 6 bases from V and 15 bases from J, leaving 15 bases between. This CDR3 is 11 amino acids long. This CDR3 reads CASSPQEGLYF. The CDR3 DNA is TGTGCCAGCAGCCCCCAGGAGGGCCTGTACTTC.

This sequence joins TRBV12-5 and TRBJ1-5, with 7 bases identical to TRBD1. J was trimmed by 5 bases and V by 5 bases; bases with no gene match: 6. Per the germline V gene, CDR1 is LGHNT and CDR2 is FRNRAP. This CDR3 comprises 14 residues. For the CDR3, the DNA is TGTGCTAGTGGTCCCGGGACAGTCGATCAGCCCCAGCATTTT. Residues: CASGPGTVDQPQHF.

The chain couples TRBV5-6 to TRBJ2-7; 8 bases match TRBD1. Trimming removed 5 bases from V and 5 bases from J; junction bases left unmatched: 6. Germline loops: CDR1 SGHDT, CDR2 YYEEEE. The CDR3 covers 13 residues. Here the CDR3 reads CASRKDRGHEQYF. DNA for the CDR3: TGTGCCAGCAGAAAAGACAGGGGTCACGAGCAGTACTTC.

The chain links TRBV2 to TRBJ2-3; D is uncertain. The CDR3 consists of 12 residues. The V end was cut by 7 bases, the J end by 7 bases, with 12 bases between. Germline V gene sequence: CDR1 SNHLY, CDR2 FYNNEI. Written as DNA, the CDR3 is TGTGCCAGCACCTCCAACCGGAATACGCAGTATTTT. This encodes CASTSNRNTQYF.

The table lists this clone with a count of one. This chain joins TRBV6-1 and TRBJ1-1; a weak D match, TRBD1 (6 bases). The V gene lost 3 bases and the J gene lost 10 bases, with 18 bases spanning the gap. The CDR3 covers 14 residues. From germline, CDR1 is MNHNS and CDR2 SASEGT. CDR3 nucleotide sequence: TGTGCCAGCAGTGAGTTGGCAGGGGATCCGGTAGCTTTCTTT. Its protein product is CASSELAGDPVAFF.

This chain connects TRBV11-2 to TRBJ2-3; D remains unclear. The CDR3 sequence is 13 residues long. Germline CDR1 SGHAT, CDR2 FQNNGV. V lost 2 bases and J 5 bases, leaving 8 bases between the germline ends. In DNA form, the CDR3 reads TGTGCCAGCAGCTTATCCGATGGAGATACGCAGTATTTT. Translation gives CASSLSDGDTQYF.

V gene TRBV2 combines with J gene TRBJ2-5; D gene unclear. V was clipped by 7 bases and J by 1 base, with 13 bases between them. The CDR3 extends over 14 amino acids. Germline CDR1 is SNHLY and CDR2 is FYNNEI. CDR3 in DNA: TGTGCCAGCATTTTCGATTGGTCCCAAGAGACCCAGTACTTC. Encoded protein: CASIFDWSQETQYF. Looking up the rest from reference TRBV2 and TRBJ2-5 gives the full variable domain: EPEVTQTPSHQVTQMGQEVILRCVPISNHLYFYWYRQILGQKVEFLVSFYNNEISEKSEIFDDQFSVERPDGSNFTLKIRSTKLEDSAMYFCASIFDWSQETQYFGPGTRLLVL.

The chain links TRBV28 to TRBJ2-4; no definite D call. This CDR3 has 13 amino acids. V dropped 4 bases and J dropped 9 bases, with 13 bases sitting between them. Germline lookup yields CDR1 MDHEN and CDR2 SYDVKM. The DNA of the CDR3 is TGTGCCAGCAGTTCTTCCCCCTCGGGCATTCAGTACTTC. Translating it yields CASSSSPSGIQYF.

The chain carries TRBV5-4 and TRBJ1-2; TRBD1 aligns across 7 bases. The germline V gene encodes CDR1 SGHNT and CDR2 YYREEE (reference sequence). V shed 3 bases, J shed 5 bases, and the junction held 7 bases outside the gene matches. The CDR3 is 14 amino acids. The CDR3 DNA follows: TGTGCCAGCAGCTCCGGACAGGCGGCATATGGCTACACCTTC. Translated: CASSSGQAAYGYTF.

This chain links TRBV28 with TRBJ1-2; tentative D call: TRBD1 (6 bases). V was trimmed by 2 bases and J by 4 bases, leaving 8 bases between them. The CDR3 has 13 residues. The germline CDR1 and CDR2 sequences are MDHEN and SYDVKM. The CDR3 sequence is CASSLGQLYGYTF. CDR3 bases: TGTGCCAGCAGTTTAGGACAGCTCTATGGCTACACCTTC.

The rearrangement joins TRBV30 to TRBJ2-1; D not certain. From germline, CDR1 is GTSNPN and CDR2 SVGIG (reference sequence). Between the trimmed V and J ends, which lost 2 bases and 5 bases, there was a span of 10 bases. CDR3 length: 13 amino acids. This CDR3 is CAWSPRIDNEQFF. Here the CDR3 DNA reads TGTGCCTGGAGTCCACGTATAGACAATGAGCAGTTCTTC.

V gene TRBV19 combines with J gene TRBJ1-1, with a tentative D call TRBD1 (5 bases). The CDR3 is 13 residues long. Germline CDR1 reads LNHDA; CDR2 reads SQIVND (reference sequence). With 6 bases removed from V and 5 bases from J, the gap between germline ends came to 13 bases. The CDR3 bases are TGTGCCAGTAGGACGCCGGGGGGGACTGAAGCTTTCTTT. Translated, it gives CASRTPGGTEAFF. Together with reference TRBV19 and TRBJ1-1, the CDR3 gives the full variable domain: DGGITQSPKYLFRKEGQNVTLSCEQNLNHDAMYWYRQDPGQGLRLIYYSQIVNDFQKGDIAEGYSVSREKKESFPLTVTSAQKNPTAFYLCASRTPGGTEAFFGQGTRLTVV.

The chain combines TRBV28 with TRBJ2-1, with a tentative D call TRBD1 (6 bases). The CDR3 sequence is 15 residues long. Germline assignment: CDR1 MDHEN and CDR2 SYDVKM. V was trimmed by 5 bases and J by 2 bases, leaving 13 bases between them. The CDR3: CASSPGTKTYNEQFF. Here the CDR3 DNA reads TGTGCCAGCAGTCCCGGGACAAAGACCTACAATGAGCAGTTCTTC.

V and J are TRBV28 and TRBJ2-1, with D possibly TRBD2 on 5 matching bases. This CDR3 is built from 11 residues. The V end lost 5 bases, the J end lost 7 bases, and 6 bases lay between the germline ends. The germline gives CDR1 MDHEN, CDR2 SYDVKM. DNA of the CDR3: TGTGCCAGCAGTCTAGCAAATGAGCAGTTCTTC. Its protein is CASSLANEQFF. Full variable domain (outside the CDR3, taken from reference TRBV28 and TRBJ2-1): DVKVTQSSRYLVKRTGEKVFLECVQDMDHENMFWYRQDPGLGLRLIYFSYDVKMKEKGDIPEGYSVSREKKERFSLILESASTNQTSMYLCASSLANEQFFGPGTRLTVL.

This chain uses TRBV7-2 with TRBJ2-5, with 7 nucleotides matching TRBD1. Germline assignment: CDR1 SGHTA and CDR2 FQGNSA. Trimming cost V 5 bases and J 4 bases; bases outside gene matches: 7. The CDR3 sequence is 14 residues long. Here the CDR3 reads CASSLRQGIETQYF. CDR3 DNA: TGTGCCAGCAGCCTGAGACAGGGAATAGAGACCCAGTACTTC.

The chain links TRBV29-1 to TRBJ1-3; 10 bases map to TRBD1. Germline V gene lookup returns CDR1 SQVTM and CDR2 ANQGSEA. V gave up 7 bases and J gave up 0 bases; unmatched junction bases: 3. CDR3 size: 14 residues. CDR3 loop: CSAGQGGSGNTIYF. The CDR3 DNA follows: TGCAGCGCCGGACAGGGGGGCTCTGGAAACACCATATATTTT.

The J gene is TRBJ2-1, the V gene TRBV9, with D perhaps TRBD2 (6 bases). CDR1 is SGDLS and CDR2 is YYNGEE in the germline V gene. The CDR3 covers 14 residues. V lost 0 bases, J lost 7 bases, and 11 bases lay in between. CDR3 sequence reads: CASSVGGRGNEQFF. CDR3 bases: TGTGCCAGCAGCGTAGGGGGCCGGGGGAATGAGCAGTTCTTC.